One and the same sample provided the 21 T cell receptor beta chains below, sequenced in a study of vaccination and CD4 T cells after COVID-19. Scientists ran DNA taken from cultured CD4+ T cells through the Oncomine TCR Beta short-read assay for sequencing. TCRdb re-derived calls from the PCR reads in MiXCR, one entry per CDR3 protein. Of some 5,200 distinct CDR3 sequences listed, 25% are singletons. The treatment here: roughly 11-day PBMC culture with coronavirus spike peptide pools or control peptides (ViraFEST assay). Their antigens remain unidentified. The specimen comprised CD4+ T cells from blood, cultured in vitro, sampled after SARS-CoV-2 vaccination. These receptors all stem from a human donor who had recovered from COVID-19.

This clonotype was counted only a few times. This CDR3 reads CASSLWGQGNYGYTF. In DNA, the CDR3 is TGTGCCAGCAGCTTATGGGGACAGGGAAACTATGGCTACACCTTC. This sequence joins TRBV7-9 and TRBJ1-2; TRBD1 agrees at 9 bases. This CDR3 has 15 amino acids. Germline V gene sequence: CDR1 SEHNR, CDR2 FQNEAQ (reference sequence). With 2 bases clipped from V and 2 bases from J, the junction kept 3 bases outside the gene matches.

The J gene is TRBJ2-2, the V gene TRBV29-1; D remains unclear. Germline CDR1 is SQVTM and CDR2 is ANQGSEA. V was pared by 4 bases and J by 7 bases, with 13 bases between. The CDR3 runs 13 residues. The chain's CDR3 is CSVVIYMDGELFF. The CDR3 DNA follows: TGCAGCGTTGTGATATATATGGACGGGGAGCTGTTTTTT.

This chain joins TRBV11-2 and TRBJ2-1, with 10 bases that match TRBD2. J was trimmed by 9 bases and V by 1 base; bases with no gene match: 6. The CDR3 loop spans 15 amino acids. Germline V gives CDR1 SGHAT, CDR2 FQNNGV. CDR3 amino acids: CASSLVASGGGEQFF. The CDR3 DNA follows: TGTGCCAGCAGCTTAGTAGCTAGCGGGGGCGGTGAGCAGTTCTTC.

This clonotype is classed as medium-sized (0.01 to 0.1%). This rearrangement joins TRBV7-9 to TRBJ2-7, with D uncertain. V gave up 5 bases and J gave up 0 bases, with 8 bases separating them. From germline, CDR1 is SEHNR and CDR2 FQNEAQ (reference sequence). CDR3 length: 13 residues. The CDR3 reads CASSPPSSYEQYF. The CDR3 nucleotides are TGTGCCAGCAGCCCCCCGAGCTCCTACGAGCAGTACTTC.

Written as DNA, the CDR3 is TGTGCCAGCAGTGATACGGGGGCCCGTCGGTCCTACGAGCAGTACTTC. Its translation is CASSDTGARRSYEQYF. This chain joins TRBV2 and TRBJ2-7; either TRBD1 or TRBD2 may fit D (6 bases each). The CDR3 spans 16 residues. Germline V gene lookup returns CDR1 SNHLY and CDR2 FYNNEI. Trimming stripped 3 bases from V and 1 base from J, with 16 bases between.

This clonotype rates as medium-sized. CDR3: CASSPPGQGEVGAFF. The CDR3 nucleotides read TGTGCCAGCAGCCCTCCGGGACAGGGAGAGGTAGGGGCTTTCTTT. The gene calls are TRBV11-3 and TRBJ1-1, with 9 positions matching TRBD1. Losses at the gene ends were 5 bases for V and 11 bases for J; bases not matched to a gene: 15. The germline V gene has CDR1 SGHNT and CDR2 YENEEA. The CDR3 consists of 15 residues.

This chain links TRBV6-1 with TRBJ2-1, with 9 bases lining up with TRBD1. Germline V gene lookup returns CDR1 MNHNS and CDR2 SASEGT. The CDR3 extends over 15 amino acids. Trimming at V came to 4 bases and at J to 7 bases, leaving 8 bases not matched to a gene. Written as DNA, the CDR3 is TGTGCCAGCAGTGTCACAGGGGGCAGGGTTAATGAGCAGTTCTTC. This translates into CASSVTGGRVNEQFF.

The V and J genes are TRBV19 and TRBJ2-7; 8 bases map to TRBD1. After removal of 5 bases from V and 0 bases from J, the junction contained 3 bases not matched to a gene. Germline values: CDR1 LNHDA, CDR2 SQIVND (reference sequence). CDR3 size: 14 residues. CDR3 residues: CASSPDRASYEQYF. The CDR3 coding sequence is TGTGCCAGTAGTCCGGACAGGGCCTCCTACGAGCAGTACTTC.

A few counts support this clonotype. J is TRBJ2-1 and V is TRBV24-1, with TRBD1 as a possible D gene (6 bases). V lost 5 bases to trimming and J lost 1 base, with 20 bases between them. The CDR3 runs to 18 residues. Germline V gene lookup returns CDR1 KGHDR and CDR2 SFDVKD. In DNA form, the CDR3 reads TGTGCCACCAGTGCGGGGTTTAGCCTAGGGGGTTCCTACAATGAGCAGTTCTTC. It is translated as CATSAGFSLGGSYNEQFF.

The CDR3 DNA sequence: TGTGCCAGCAGCCCCGGGACAGCTGAAGCTTTCTTT. This gives the protein CASSPGTAEAFF. This rearrangement joins TRBV11-2 to TRBJ1-1; 7 nucleotides agree with TRBD1. Losses at the gene ends were 5 bases for V and 6 bases for J; bases not matched to a gene: 3. CDR3 length: 12 amino acids. Per the germline V gene, CDR1 is SGHAT and CDR2 is FQNNGV. The full variable domain, in which reference TRBV11-2 and TRBJ1-1 provide the parts outside the CDR3, is EAGVAQSPRYKIIEKRQSVAFWCNPISGHATLYWYQQILGQGPKLLIQFQNNGVVDDSQLPKDRFSAERLKGVDSTLKIQPAKLEDSAVYLCASSPGTAEAFFGQGTRLTVV.

The gene calls are TRBV6-5 and TRBJ2-1; TRBD2 matches at 8 bases. This CDR3 spans 18 amino acids. V lost 4 bases and J lost 2; bases outside the gene matches: 13. The germline CDR1 and CDR2 sequences are MNHEY and SVGAGI. This chain's CDR3 is CASSSHVGGAGAYNEQFF. The CDR3 DNA follows: TGTGCCAGCAGTTCTCACGTTGGGGGAGCGGGAGCCTACAATGAGCAGTTCTTC.

This chain joins TRBV27 and TRBJ2-1; 10 positions agree with TRBD2. Germline V gene lookup returns CDR1 MNHEY and CDR2 SMNVEV (reference sequence). The CDR3 contains 16 residues. The ends lost 3 bases at V and 3 bases at J; junction bases unmatched: 5. This chain's CDR3 is CASSFRSSGSYNEQFF. The CDR3 nucleotides read TGTGCCAGCAGTTTTCGCTCTAGCGGGAGCTACAATGAGCAGTTCTTC.

As to this clonotype: It is unclear where the CDR3 begins or ends on the DNA, so no DNA is shown, and the CDR3 is as TCRdb lists it. The chain employs TRBV27 and TRBJ2-7. Germline CDR1 is MNHEY and CDR2 is SMNVEV (reference sequence). The CDR3 is 15 residues long, counting both termini. CDR3 residues: CASSTSDGYSREQYF.

In its sample, this clonotype was seen a few times. The V and J genes are TRBV20-1 and TRBJ1-3; TRBD1 agrees at 8 bases. Germline-derived CDR1 and CDR2 are DFQATT and SNEGSKA (reference sequence). CDR3 size: 15 residues. J lost 4 bases, V lost 2 bases, and 7 bases had no gene match. The CDR3, as DNA: TGCAGTGCTAGACTCCAGGGGGCTCGAGGAAACACCATATATTTT. Amino acid sequence: CSARLQGARGNTIYF.

This clonotype was counted a few times. This chain uses TRBV6-5 with TRBJ1-5, with TRBD1 as a possible D gene (5 bases). This CDR3 comprises 15 residues. Trimming removed 2 bases from V and 6 bases from J, with 14 bases in between. Per germline, CDR1 MNHEY and CDR2 SVGAGI. Here the CDR3 reads CASSYDGGSSQPQHF. The CDR3 DNA reads as TGTGCCAGCAGTTACGACGGGGGGTCTTCTCAGCCCCAGCATTTT.

A few counts support this clonotype. This chain uses TRBV4-2 with TRBJ2-3, with TRBD1 identical over 8 bases. V shed 4 bases, J shed 2 bases, and the junction held 5 bases outside the gene matches. Germline-derived CDR1 and CDR2 are LGHNA and YNFKEQ. The CDR3 is 15 amino acids. CDR3 coding DNA: TGTGCCAGCAGCCCACGACAGGGGACCACAGATACGCAGTATTTT. Translated: CASSPRQGTTDTQYF.

This clonotype has just a few counts. The chain employs TRBV24-1 and TRBJ2-5, with 8 nucleotides matching TRBD1. Germline V CDR1 and CDR2: KGHDR, SFDVKD. V lost 3 bases to trimming and J lost 4 bases; unmatched junction nucleotides: 6. The CDR3 spans 15 residues. CDR3 sequence reads: CATSDDRGAGETQYF. The DNA for the CDR3 is TGTGCCACCAGTGATGACAGGGGAGCAGGAGAGACCCAGTACTTC.

The chain has TRBV28 and TRBJ2-1; 7 bases agree with TRBD1. Per germline, CDR1 MDHEN and CDR2 SYDVKM. Trimming cost V 6 bases and J 5 bases; bases outside gene matches: 4. This CDR3 has 13 amino acids. The CDR3: CASRKTGNNEQFF. The DNA of the CDR3 is TGTGCCAGCAGGAAGACAGGGAACAATGAGCAGTTCTTC.

This clonotype was seen more than once but under ten times. The chain joins TRBV6-5 to TRBJ1-5, with a weak D call TRBD1 (5 bases). Germline lookup yields CDR1 MNHEY and CDR2 SVGAGI. CDR3 length: 16 residues. V gave up 4 bases and J gave up 1 base, with 14 bases separating them. The CDR3 here is CASSSIGGGSNQPQHF. For the CDR3, the DNA is TGTGCCAGCAGTTCTATTGGGGGAGGAAGCAATCAGCCCCAGCATTTT.

This chain joins TRBV6-5 and TRBJ1-1; D unresolved. Trimming pared 0 bases from V and 1 base from J, leaving 9 bases between. Germline loops: CDR1 MNHEY, CDR2 SVGAGI. The CDR3 loop spans 15 amino acids. In DNA form, the CDR3 reads TGTGCCAGCAGTTACTCGATATACGGGAACACTGAAGCTTTCTTT. This sequence encodes CASSYSIYGNTEAFF.

Sample share makes this clonotype large. The rearrangement joins TRBV19 to TRBJ2-7; 8 positions match TRBD1. The CDR3 length is 13 residues. Germline lookup yields CDR1 LNHDA and CDR2 SQIVND (reference sequence). The V gene end was trimmed by 6 bases and the J gene end by 3 bases; junction bases not matched to a gene: 4. The CDR3 DNA follows: TGTGCCAGTAGCGTCGACAGGGGCTACGAGCAGTACTTC. This translates into CASSVDRGYEQYF.